These 8 T cell receptor beta chains were sequenced from one sample in a study of blood T cell repertoires in COVID-19. Sequencing was performed with immunoSEQ multiplex PCR; in TCRdb, only in-frame clones are kept and a portion is missing. The sample lists some 520,000 clones; 89% were seen once. The sequencing sample was made of peripheral blood. The receptors come from a man between 18 and 29 years old with COVID-19, enrolled during active disease.

V gene TRBV4-2 combines with J gene TRBJ2-2; 7 bases align to TRBD2. This CDR3 is 14 amino acids long. Germline V gene sequence: CDR1 LGHNA, CDR2 YNFKEQ. V shed 8 bases, J shed 0 bases, and the junction held 3 bases outside the gene matches. For the CDR3, the DNA is TGTGCCAGCGCGGGAGAATCGAACACCGGGGAGCTGTTTTTT. This sequence encodes CASAGESNTGELFF.

V usage is TRBV19 and J usage is TRBJ2-3; weak D call: TRBD2 (5 bases). The CDR3 runs 14 residues. Trimming removed 3 bases from V and 5 bases from J, with 12 bases in between. Germline loops: CDR1 LNHDA, CDR2 SQIVND (reference sequence). The CDR3 loop is CASSIGGYLDTQYF. CDR3 nucleotide sequence: TGTGCCAGTAGTATTGGCGGGTACCTAGATACGCAGTATTTT.

The chain recombines TRBV14 with TRBJ1-1; tentative D call: TRBD1 (6 bases). Trimming took off 0 bases at V and 1 base at J, with 21 bases between the two ends. Germline CDR1 reads SGHDN; CDR2 reads FVKESK. The CDR3 is 19 residues long. CDR3 nucleotide sequence: TGTGCCAGCAGCCAAGAGTCTACGGGGGGGACAACTACGAACACTGAAGCTTTCTTT. Its translation: CASSQESTGGTTTNTEAFF.

The gene calls are TRBV5-1 and TRBJ2-7; 9 nucleotides agree with TRBD2. Trimming cost V 0 bases and J 4 bases; bases outside gene matches: 5. Germline CDR1 SGHRS, CDR2 YFSETQ. The CDR3 has 15 amino acids. The CDR3 bases are TGCGCCAGCAGCTTGGCTAGCGGGGACTTTTACGAGCAGTACTTC. Translated, it gives CASSLASGDFYEQYF. Complete variable domain (other parts from reference TRBV5-1 and TRBJ2-7): KAGVTQTPRYLIKTRGQQVTLSCSPISGHRSVSWYQQTPGQGLQFLFEYFSETQRNKGNFPGRFSGRQFSNSRSEMNVSTLELGDSALYLCASSLASGDFYEQYFGPGTRLTVT.

The genes are TRBV27 and TRBJ2-1; 7 nucleotides match TRBD1. The length of the CDR3 is 14 residues. V trimming: 5 bases; J trimming: 2 bases; junction bases outside the gene matches: 3. Germline assignment: CDR1 MNHEY and CDR2 SMNVEV (reference sequence). CDR3 bases: TGTGCCAGCAGTCCGGGACAGACCTACAATGAGCAGTTCTTC. It specifies CASSPGQTYNEQFF.

The V call is TRBV7-9, the J call TRBJ2-2; 11 bases map to TRBD2. The CDR3 sequence is 16 residues long. Germline CDR1 and CDR2: SEHNR and FQNEAQ (reference sequence). The V gene end was trimmed by 5 bases and the J gene end by 1 base; junction bases not matched to a gene: 3. DNA for the CDR3: TGTGCCAGCAGCCCTGGACTAGCGGGGAACACCGGGGAGCTGTTTTTT. It yields the protein CASSPGLAGNTGELFF.

V usage is TRBV10-3 and J usage is TRBJ2-3; perhaps TRBD1 as D (5 bases). Germline V gene sequence: CDR1 ENHRY, CDR2 SYGVKD. V was trimmed by 3 bases and J by 1 base, leaving 5 bases between them. The CDR3 sequence is 13 residues long. For the CDR3, the DNA is TGTGCCATCAGTGACAGGGGCACAGATACGCAGTATTTT. Translation: CAISDRGTDTQYF.

V is TRBV5-6 and J is TRBJ1-5; 7 bases align to TRBD1. CDR3 length: 15 amino acids. CDR1 is SGHDT and CDR2 is YYEEEE in the germline V gene. After removal of 2 bases from V and 9 bases from J, the junction contained 11 bases not matched to a gene. In DNA form, the CDR3 reads TGTGCCAGCAGCTTAAAGGGACAGCCTGGGAGGCCCCAGCATTTT. This encodes CASSLKGQPGRPQHF.